This paragraph reports one T cell receptor (beta chain). This sample is part of a study of blood T cell repertoires in COVID-19. The overall study: Spain, Italy and the United States supplied samples that represented acute and convalescent COVID-19. PBMCs, B-cell-depleted T cells, or T cells provided the cDNA or gDNA that made up the material.

The germline V and J ends were trimmed by 3 bases and 0 bases, with 9 bases remaining between them. Germline V gives CDR1 DFQATT, CDR2 SNEGSKA (reference sequence). This CDR3 is 14 amino acids long. In the authors' methods: The assay estimated nucleated cells by amplifying reference gene primers. Data came from immunoSEQ multiplex PCR; TCRdb stores just in-frame clones and leaves some out. Clonal size and the V and J genes are those of that table, whereas D and trimming came from the DNA. Of a few hundred thousand clones listed, about nine tenths are singletons. The rearrangement uses TRBV20-1 and TRBJ2-1; TRBD1 is a possible D gene (5 bases). This receptor was taken from a man in his fifties or sixties with acute or convalescent COVID-19. The sequencing input was peripheral blood. This CDR3 is CSASEGVSYNEQFF. The CDR3 region has the DNA TGCAGTGCTAGTGAAGGGGTCTCCTACAATGAGCAGTTCTTC.